This paragraph covers one T cell receptor beta chain sequence. The data are from a study of CD8+CD57+ T cells in acquired aplastic anemia. Study as a whole: Quantities of DNA derived from sorted CD4+ and CD8+ cells averaged about 3.2 ug.

The template used for profiling TCR beta VDJ and CDR3 was genomic DNA. MiXCR, applied by TCRdb to the reads, yields one record per CDR3 protein. The profile shows 200,000 or so distinct CDR3 sequences, 55% to 65% of them singletons. Patients chosen for sequencing had shown CD8+CD57+ cell expansion by flow cytometry. Receipt of therapy had not occurred in any patient by the time of blood sampling. The sequenced material came from sorted CD4+, CD8+, or CD8+CD57+ T cells (not recorded which) from PBMCs. The origin of this receptor is a human donor with aplastic anemia.

Here the CDR3 reads CASSVGEGSSYGYTF. CDR3 nucleotide sequence: TGTGCCAGCAGCGTAGGGGAAGGGAGTTCCTATGGCTACACCTTC. This chain connects TRBV9 to TRBJ1-2; D uncertain. The germline V gene has CDR1 SGDLS and CDR2 YYNGEE. The CDR3 loop spans 15 amino acids. The V and J ends lost 0 bases and 4 bases respectively, with 13 bases between them.